These 13 T cell receptor beta chains came from one sample sequenced in a study of radiation and T cells in renal cell carcinoma. Time point defined: blood 2 weeks post-SBRT. Treatment indicated: 15 Gy SBRT to primary tumor, nephrectomy 4 weeks later. Clones were sequenced by immunoSEQ multiplex PCR, and TCRdb holds only the in-frame ones, with some missing. The data show 100,000 to 150,000 clones, with about four fifths seen just once and 5% to 6.5% held by the top ten. The material was blood, obtained from a patient whose treatment included radiotherapy and nephrectomy. Receptors were obtained from a man between 50 and 59 years old with renal cell carcinoma.

CDR3 loop: CASSLGWIWEQYF. CDR3 bases: TGTGCCAGCAGCTTAGGCTGGATTTGGGAGCAGTACTTC. The chain is built from TRBV7-2 and TRBJ2-7; D remains unclear. Germline V CDR1 and CDR2: SGHTA, FQGNSA. This CDR3 spans 13 amino acids. Trimming pared 1 base from V and 7 bases from J, leaving 11 bases between.

This chain uses TRBV7-9 with TRBJ1-2; possibly TRBD1 for D (5 bases). CDR1 and CDR2 (germline): SEHNR, FQNEAQ (reference sequence). This CDR3 is built from 13 residues. V gave up 10 bases and J gave up 4 bases, with 16 bases separating them. The CDR3 protein is CAIPDGTAYGYTF. The CDR3 nucleotides are TGTGCCATCCCTGACGGGACCGCCTATGGCTACACCTTC.

The chain combines TRBV19 with TRBJ2-1, with D maybe TRBD1 (6 bases). Trimming pared 3 bases from V and 8 bases from J, leaving 11 bases between. The germline V gene encodes CDR1 LNHDA and CDR2 SQIVND (reference sequence). The CDR3 runs to 13 residues. Written as DNA, the CDR3 is TGTGCCAGTAGTATCACACAGGGTTATGAGCAGTTCTTC. This gives the protein CASSITQGYEQFF.

The V call is TRBV6-4, the J call TRBJ2-1, with TRBD2 identical over 7 bases. This CDR3 is 13 amino acids long. Germline V gives CDR1 MRHNA, CDR2 SNTAGT. With V trimmed by 1 base and J by 7 bases, 1 base remained unmatched. The DNA for the CDR3 is TGTGCCAGCAGTGACTTTAGCGGGAATGAGCAGTTCTTC. As protein: CASSDFSGNEQFF.

The chain uses TRBV9 and TRBJ2-2; D could derive from TRBD1 or TRBD2 (5 bases each). This CDR3 comprises 19 residues. Germline V lookup: CDR1 SGDLS, CDR2 YYNGEE. The V gene lost 3 bases and the J gene lost 0 bases, with 21 bases spanning the gap. Here the CDR3 reads CASSADRLSGTTNTGELFF. The CDR3 region has the DNA TGTGCCAGCAGCGCCGATCGCCTATCCGGGACCACGAACACCGGGGAGCTGTTTTTT.

Written as DNA, the CDR3 is TGTGCCAGCAGCTCCACAGATACGCAGTATTTT. Protein: CASSSTDTQYF. The chain recombines TRBV7-9 with TRBJ2-3; D call uncertain. Germline V gene lookup returns CDR1 SEHNR and CDR2 FQNEAQ (reference sequence). Trimming left V 4 bases short and J 2 bases short, with 1 base between. CDR3 length equals 11 residues.

This chain links TRBV5-4 with TRBJ2-5; D remains ambiguous. CDR1 SGHNT and CDR2 YYREEE come from the germline V gene (reference sequence). Trimming removed 0 bases from V and 4 bases from J, with 10 bases in between. The CDR3 spans 14 residues. CDR3 coding DNA: TGTGCCAGCAGCTTGGAAGGGTTGGGAGAGACCCAGTACTTC. Amino acids: CASSLEGLGETQYF.

The CDR3 loop reads CASSRENSGGYAQYF. The CDR3 DNA follows: TGTGCCAGCAGCCGAGAGAATAGCGGGGGGTATGCGCAGTACTTC. The chain employs TRBV4-2 and TRBJ2-7, with TRBD2 identical over 10 bases. Germline CDR1 LGHNA, CDR2 YNFKEQ. This CDR3 spans 15 amino acids. V lost 4 bases, J lost 9 bases, and 12 bases stayed unmatched.

The genes are TRBV18 and TRBJ2-5, with a tentative D call TRBD2 (6 bases). This CDR3 is 15 amino acids long. V lost 3 bases and J lost 1, with 12 bases in between. Germline CDR1 is KGHSH and CDR2 is LQKENI. CDR3 nucleotides: TGTGCCAGCTCACCGACTAGTACCTCCCAAGAGACCCAGTACTTC. Its translation: CASSPTSTSQETQYF.

The chain couples TRBV2 to TRBJ1-5; possible D gene TRBD1, 6 bases. CDR1 and CDR2 from the germline V gene are SNHLY and FYNNEI. Trimming left V 1 base short and J 4 bases short, with 14 bases between. CDR3 length: 16 amino acids. CDR3 coding DNA: TGTGCCAGCAGTGAAGGGGCAGGGGACCGTAATCAGCCCCAGCATTTT. It translates to CASSEGAGDRNQPQHF.

V is TRBV5-1 and J is TRBJ2-1, with 9 bases that match TRBD2. Germline V lookup: CDR1 SGHRS, CDR2 YFSETQ. CDR3 length: 16 residues. Losses at the gene ends were 0 bases for V and 8 bases for J; bases not matched to a gene: 9. In DNA, the CDR3 is TGCGCCAGCAGCTTGGGGGCGGGAGGGCCTTGGGATGAGCAGTTCTTC. Its translation is CASSLGAGGPWDEQFF.

CDR3 region: CASSDPQGQPQHF. The CDR3 DNA reads as TGTGCCAGCAGTGATCCTCAGGGACAGCCCCAGCATTTT. This chain connects TRBV6-1 to TRBJ1-5; a weak D match, TRBD1 (5 bases). Trimming cost V 3 bases and J 7 bases, with 10 bases left between them. The CDR3 loop spans 13 amino acids. Germline V gene lookup returns CDR1 MNHNS and CDR2 SASEGT.

This chain connects TRBV5-1 to TRBJ2-2; either TRBD1 or TRBD2 may supply D (6 bases each). The CDR3 extends over 15 amino acids. Trimming took off 4 bases at V and 6 bases at J, with 16 bases between the two ends. The germline CDR1 and CDR2 sequences are SGHRS and YFSETQ. The CDR3 DNA follows: TGCGCCAGCAGCGGAGGGGGAGGTTCCCCCGGGGAGCTGTTTTTT. Translated, it gives CASSGGGGSPGELFF.